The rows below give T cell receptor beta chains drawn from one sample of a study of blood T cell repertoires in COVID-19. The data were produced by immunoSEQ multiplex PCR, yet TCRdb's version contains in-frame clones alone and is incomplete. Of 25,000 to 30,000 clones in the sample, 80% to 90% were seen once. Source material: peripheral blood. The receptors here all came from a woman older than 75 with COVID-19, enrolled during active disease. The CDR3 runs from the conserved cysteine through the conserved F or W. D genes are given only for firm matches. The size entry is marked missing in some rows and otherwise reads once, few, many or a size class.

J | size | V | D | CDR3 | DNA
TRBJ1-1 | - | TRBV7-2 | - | CASSLASTKGTEAFF | TGTGCCAGCAGCTTAGCATCAACGAAGGGGACTGAAGCTTTCTTT
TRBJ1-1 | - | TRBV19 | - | CASSIGQGLNTEAFF | TGTGCCAGTAGTATTGGACAAGGCCTGAACACTGAAGCTTTCTTT
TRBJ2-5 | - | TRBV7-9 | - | CASSLFINRDLSETQYF | TGTGCCAGCAGCTTATTTATAAACAGGGATTTATCAGAGACCCAGTACTTC
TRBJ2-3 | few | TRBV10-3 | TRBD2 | CAIRASGGADTQYF | TGTGCCATCAGAGCTAGCGGGGGAGCAGATACGCAGTATTTT
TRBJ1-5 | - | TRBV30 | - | CAWGSLQPQHF | TGTGCCTGGGGCTCCCTCCAGCCCCAGCATTTT
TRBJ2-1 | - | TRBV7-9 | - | CASSLPSASGYNEQFF | TGTGCCAGCAGCTTACCGTCTGCCTCCGGCTACAATGAGCAGTTCTTC
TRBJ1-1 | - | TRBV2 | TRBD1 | CASSVEGALRKAEAFF | TGTGCCAGCAGTGTGGAGGGGGCCCTCCGTAAGGCTGAAGCTTTCTTT
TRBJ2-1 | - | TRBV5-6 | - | CASSFGGGVNEQFF | TGTGCCAGCAGCTTTGGAGGGGGGGTGAATGAGCAGTTCTTC
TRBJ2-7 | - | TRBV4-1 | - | CASSQQERNARYEQYF | TGCGCCAGCAGCCAACAGGAGCGGAATGCCAGGTACGAGCAGTACTTC
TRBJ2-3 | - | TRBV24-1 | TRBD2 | CATSKSGGADTQYF | TGTGCCACCAGTAAAAGCGGGGGGGCGGATACGCAGTATTTT
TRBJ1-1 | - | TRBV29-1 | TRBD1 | CSADRGSNTEAFF | TGCAGCGCGGACAGGGGCTCGAACACTGAAGCTTTCTTT
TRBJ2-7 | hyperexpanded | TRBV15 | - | CATSRDQEETYEQYF | TGTGCCACCAGCAGAGATCAGGAGGAGACCTACGAGCAGTACTTC
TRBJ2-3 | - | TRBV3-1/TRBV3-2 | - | CASSQDAPSGTDTQYF | TGTGCCAGCAGCCAAGATGCCCCTAGCGGCACAGATACGCAGTATTTT
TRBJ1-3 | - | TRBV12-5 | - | CASGSPELGRRNTIYF | TGTGCTAGTGGTTCGCCGGAGCTGGGGCGGAGAAACACCATATATTTT
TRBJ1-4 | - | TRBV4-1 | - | CASSQLTSEKLFF | TGCGCCAGCAGCCAACTCACGAGTGAAAAACTGTTTTTT
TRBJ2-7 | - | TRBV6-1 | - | CASSEASGFGEQYF | TGTGCCAGCAGTGAAGCGTCGGGGTTTGGCGAGCAGTACTTC
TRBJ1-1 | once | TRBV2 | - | CASSITGTLNTEAFF | TGTGCCAGCAGTATTACCGGGACTCTGAACACTGAAGCTTTCTTT
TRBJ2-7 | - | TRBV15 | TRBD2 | CATSRDMVRGMSYEQYF | TGTGCCACCAGCAGAGATATGGTGCGGGGGATGTCCTACGAGCAGTACTTC
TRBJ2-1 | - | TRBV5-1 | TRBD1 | CASSSGTGMDEQFF | TGCGCCAGCAGCTCCGGGACAGGGATGGATGAGCAGTTCTTC
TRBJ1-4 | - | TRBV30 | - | CAWSVLSDEKLFF | TGTGCCTGGAGTGTACTCAGCGATGAAAAACTGTTTTTT
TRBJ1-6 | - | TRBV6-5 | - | CASSYSYRGDSPLHF | TGTGCCAGCAGTTACTCGTACCGGGGGGATTCACCCCTCCACTTT
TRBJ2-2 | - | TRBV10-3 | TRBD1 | CAISAGQGGATGELFF | TGTGCCATCAGTGCGGGACAGGGTGGTGCCACCGGGGAGCTGTTTTTT